This T cell receptor (beta chain) was recovered during a study of blood T cell repertoires in COVID-19 (dated by TCRdb to 2018 to 2020). Context from the whole study: Samples covering the acute and convalescent phases of COVID-19 were provided by collaborators in the United States, Italy and Spain. The material from the prospective study consisted of cDNA or gDNA derived from T cells, B-cell-depleted T cells, or PBMCs. Deeply sampled blood TCRbeta repertoires from subjects exposed to, actively infected with, or recovered from COVID-19 were included in the dataset. The repertoires were made available in a free public database intended to serve as a resource for research on the immune response to SARS-CoV-2. Samples were obtained from the ongoing ImmuneRACE study (first 160 participants) and from about 1,300 subjects provided by 6 global collaborators. A de-identified subject ID, COVID-19 status, age in years and sex were almost always included in the sample metadata. Where HLA class I and class II types were available, the types were taken from metadata supplied by the sample provider, not from assay-based typing. Here is what the overall study found, with its caveats: The quantity of clinical and demographic metadata differed by source and by participant and was supplied without curation.

TCRbeta CDR3 regions were amplified from genomic DNA using the immunoSEQ Assay, a bias-controlled multiplex PCR. As for the original processing: Within the assay, amplification of reference gene primers was used to estimate how many nucleated cells each sample contained. To quantify the absolute abundance of each unique TCRbeta CDR3 rearrangement, sequence reads were collapsed and filtered. Productive Simpson clonality was computed per sample as the square root of Simpson's diversity index over productive rearrangements. TCRdb re-hosts the immuneACCESS table, in-frame sequences only. Its copies lack some clones; in the studies checked, an unresolved V gene accounts for under half of them, and the cause for the rest is not known. V, J and clone size reflect that table, while D and trimming were determined from the DNA. Across this sample there are 70,000 or so clones, with under 95% seen only once. Approximately 1.5% of the sample comes from the top ten.

Collaborating institutions collected whole blood in K2EDTA tubes following their own protocols. For TCRbeta analysis, collaborators shipped samples as frozen whole blood, isolated PBMCs, or DNA extracted from either of those sample types. Reading from cysteine to phenylalanine, the CDR3 counts 15 amino acids. Here the CDR3 DNA is all that survives: 45 bases in frame from base 1. The trim is 1 base for V and 2 bases for J, with a gap of 10 bases between the germline ends. The germline V gene encodes CDR1 SGHNT and CDR2 YYREEE (reference sequence). In the case of this clone: The antigen it binds to is not known. Base qualities are not at hand, and no much larger clone is one base apart.

Input material: peripheral blood. The receptor's source is a man aged 45-65 years with acute or convalescent COVID-19. The rearranged segments are TRBV5-4 and TRBJ2-1, with the D gene too uncertain to name. The nucleotide sequence is given as TGTGCCAGCAGCTTGTTCGGGTATACCTACAATGAGCAGTTCTTC. Its amino acids are CASSLFGYTYNEQFF.